The sample holds many counts of the clone carrying this T cell receptor (beta chain). Its antigen is currently unknown. CDR1 SEHNR and CDR2 FQNEAQ come from the germline V gene (reference sequence). This CDR3 spans 14 amino acids. V gave up 1 base and J gave up 10 bases, with 16 bases separating them. This record belongs to a study of identical twins. TCRdb itself ran the 5' RACE reads through MiXCR, one entry per CDR3 protein. The table has hundreds of thousands of distinct CDR3 sequences, 21% seen once. Regarding the study as a whole: It was out-of-frame TCR alpha sharing in monozygotic twins that models underestimated.

These data are also associated with another study on T cells expressing NK-cell markers. That publication notes: Investigators obtained TCR beta repertoires from sorted CD3+CD56+NKG2C+, CD3+CD56+NKG2C- and CD3+CD56-NKG2C+ T cells. What restricted sorting to alpha-beta TCR T cells in several experiments was an anti-gamma-delta TCR antibody. The CD3+CD56-NKG2C+ fraction of several donors was also led by these clonotypes.

Sequences were obtained from PBMCs. The clonotype comes from a woman under 30 in good health. J is TRBJ1-1 and V is TRBV7-9; D perhaps matches TRBD1 (5 bases). The DNA of the CDR3 is TGTGCCAGCAGCTTAGTGAGGGGTGGCGAGGGAGCTTTCTTT. Protein sequence: CASSLVRGGEGAFF.